The 7 T cell receptor beta chains below were found in one sample sequenced in a study of T cell repertoires in cytomegalovirus infection. TCRdb re-called the reads through MiXCR, storing one row per CDR3 protein. The data contain approximately 990,000 distinct CDR3 sequences, about 33% of them singletons. Their target antigens are unknown. Sequencing was performed on cultured CD8+ T cells from PBMCs, taken from culture after CMV antigen stimulation. The receptors stem from a human donor in good health (CMV status not recorded). Some clones in this sample may be carry-over from other donors' samples.

The chain is built from TRBV27 and TRBJ1-6; 8 bases agree with TRBD1. Looked up from germline, CDR1 is MNHEY and CDR2 is SMNVEV (reference sequence). After removal of 6 bases from V and 7 bases from J, the junction contained 11 bases not matched to a gene. The CDR3 has 16 residues. Here the CDR3 DNA reads TGTGCCAGCAGCAGATGGTGGGGACAGGAGAATTCACCCCTCCACTTT. Protein: CASSRWWGQENSPLHF.

The chain employs TRBV28 and TRBJ2-1; 7 nucleotides align to TRBD1. Trimming removed 3 bases from V and 9 bases from J; junction bases left unmatched: 17. The CDR3 is 17 residues long. Germline V gene data show CDR1 as MDHEN and CDR2 as SYDVKM. The CDR3 reads CASSFTLNRGPGGEQFF. CDR3 sequence (DNA): TGTGCCAGCAGTTTCACTTTGAACAGGGGTCCGGGCGGTGAGCAGTTCTTC.

The rearrangement links TRBV2 to TRBJ2-5, with no clear D. CDR1 and CDR2 (germline): SNHLY, FYNNEI. V was pared by 3 bases and J by 5 bases, with 16 bases between. The CDR3 length is 15 residues. CDR3 region: CASSDFLGIRETQYF. The CDR3 region has the DNA TGTGCCAGCAGTGATTTTTTGGGAATTCGGGAGACCCAGTACTTC. Variable domain in full (rest from reference TRBV2 and TRBJ2-5): EPEVTQTPSHQVTQMGQEVILRCVPISNHLYFYWYRQILGQKVEFLVSFYNNEISEKSEIFDDQFSVERPDGSNFTLKIRSTKLEDSAMYFCASSDFLGIRETQYFGPGTRLLVL.

The chain carries TRBV7-3 and TRBJ2-1; either TRBD1 or TRBD2 may fit D (6 bases each). The V end lost 2 bases, the J end lost 0 bases, and 11 bases lay between the germline ends. CDR1 SGHTA and CDR2 FQGTGA come from the germline V gene. CDR3 length: 16 residues. CDR3 amino acids: CASSLLSGASYNEQFF. DNA of the CDR3: TGTGCCAGCAGCTTACTATCGGGGGCCTCCTACAATGAGCAGTTCTTC.

This clonotype was counted a single time. The chain carries TRBV5-1 and TRBJ1-2, with 9 bases matching TRBD1. The CDR3 spans 14 residues. The germline CDR1 and CDR2 sequences are SGHRS and YFSETQ. J was trimmed by 4 bases and V by 5 bases; bases with no gene match: 6. DNA of the CDR3: TGCGCCAGCAGTACCGGGACAGGGTCCTATGGCTACACCTTC. Its translation: CASSTGTGSYGYTF.

The V gene is TRBV11-2, the J gene TRBJ1-1, with 8 bases that match TRBD1. CDR1 is SGHAT and CDR2 is FQNNGV in the germline V gene. V was pared by 1 base and J by 0 bases, with 7 bases of the junction left unmatched. The CDR3 extends over 17 amino acids. In DNA, the CDR3 is TGTGCCAGCAGCTTAGTTGGACAGGGAGTCGTGAACACTGAAGCTTTCTTT. Translation: CASSLVGQGVVNTEAFF.

This clonotype occurred many times. The chain employs TRBV7-2 and TRBJ2-1; possibly TRBD1 or TRBD2 for D (5 bases each). With 7 bases removed from V and 0 bases from J, the gap between germline ends came to 13 bases. The CDR3 spans 15 residues. Germline lookup yields CDR1 SGHTA and CDR2 FQGNSA. For the CDR3, the DNA is TGTGCCAGCAATTGGGGGTCAAGCTCCTACAATGAGCAGTTCTTC. Its translation is CASNWGSSSYNEQFF.